These 10 T cell receptor beta chains were sequenced from one sample in a study of T cells and copy number aberrations in small-cell lung cancer. The assay was immunoSEQ multiplex PCR, and TCRdb's table has in-frame clones only and misses some. The data contain fewer than 10,000 clones, about 80% of them singletons. Sequenced input: normal tissue next to the tumor. These receptors all stem from a man in his sixties with small cell lung cancer.

This clone showed up just once. The genes are TRBV29-1 and TRBJ2-1; no clear D gene. V gave up 2 bases and J gave up 8 bases, with 7 bases separating them. The CDR3 contains 11 residues. Germline CDR1 reads SQVTM; CDR2 reads ANQGSEA. CDR3 region: CSVENPDEQFF. DNA of the CDR3: TGCAGCGTTGAAAACCCGGATGAGCAGTTCTTC.

The genes are TRBV6-6 and TRBJ2-5; 9 positions agree with TRBD2. Germline V lookup: CDR1 MNHNY, CDR2 SVGAGI (reference sequence). The CDR3 spans 13 residues. With 8 bases clipped from V and 4 bases from J, the junction kept 5 bases outside the gene matches. CDR3 in amino acids: CASEASGVETQYF. Here the CDR3 DNA reads TGTGCCAGCGAGGCTAGCGGGGTAGAGACCCAGTACTTC.

The chain has TRBV11-3 and TRBJ1-1; D perhaps matches TRBD1 (6 bases). The V gene's germline CDR1 is SGHNT and CDR2 YENEEA. The CDR3 is 13 amino acids. The V end was cut by 6 bases, the J end by 1 base, with 9 bases between. The CDR3 DNA reads as TGTGCCAGCAGTTTACAGGGGAACACTGAAGCTTTCTTT. This encodes CASSLQGNTEAFF. The whole variable domain, filled in from reference TRBV11-3 and TRBJ1-1, reads EAGVVQSPRYKIIEKKQPVAFWCNPISGHNTLYWYLQNLGQGPELLIRYENEEAVDDSQLPKDRFSAERLKGVDSTLKIQPAELGDSAVYLCASSLQGNTEAFFGQGTRLTVV.

There are a few counts of this clone. The chain links TRBV6-1 to TRBJ2-5, with TRBD1 as a possible D gene (5 bases). In germline, CDR1 is MNHNS, CDR2 SASEGT. This CDR3 is 15 amino acids long. The V end was cut by 2 bases, the J end by 1 base, with 11 bases between. The CDR3 DNA follows: TGTGCCAGCAGTGAACGGCTGGGGCGCCAAGAGACCCAGTACTTC. Translating gives CASSERLGRQETQYF.

This chain joins TRBV9 and TRBJ2-1, with 9 bases lining up with TRBD2. Germline-derived CDR1 and CDR2 are SGDLS and YYNGEE. The V segment lost 4 bases and the J segment 4 bases; nucleotides outside the gene matches: 6. CDR3 length: 15 residues. In nucleotides, the CDR3 is TGTGCCAGCAGCCGTAGCGGGAGATCGTACAATGAGCAGTTCTTC. It specifies CASSRSGRSYNEQFF.

The chain links TRBV2 to TRBJ2-7; perhaps TRBD2 as D (6 bases). Germline CDR1 reads SNHLY; CDR2 reads FYNNEI. V lost 8 bases and J lost 5, with 16 bases in between. This CDR3 contains 13 residues. Written as DNA, the CDR3 is TGTGCCAGCGGGGGGACCTCCGGGGACGAGCAGTACTTC. Its protein is CASGGTSGDEQYF.

This clone has only a few counts. The genes are TRBV11-2 and TRBJ2-5; 7 bases map to TRBD2. There are 12 residues in the CDR3. The V gene's germline CDR1 is SGHAT and CDR2 FQNNGV. The J segment lost 9 bases and the V segment lost 5 bases, leaving 6 bases of the junction unmatched. CDR3 region: CASSPPGGPQYF. DNA of the CDR3: TGTGCCAGCAGCCCCCCGGGGGGTCCCCAGTACTTC.

This clone was recorded once. Additional DNA sequences in this sample encode the identical CDR3. The CDR3 sequence is CASSEGENTEAFF. The CDR3 DNA reads as TGTGCCAGCAGTGAGGGGGAAAACACTGAAGCTTTCTTT. This sequence joins TRBV6-1 and TRBJ1-1; tentatively, D is TRBD1 (5 bases). The CDR3 contains 13 residues. CDR1 and CDR2 (germline): MNHNS, SASEGT. V dropped 3 bases and J dropped 2 bases, with 7 bases sitting between them.

This clone was counted between two and nine times. The gene calls are TRBV13 and TRBJ1-4; D is perhaps TRBD1 (5 bases). V was cut by 4 bases and J by 7 bases, with 13 bases left in between. Germline values: CDR1 PRHDT, CDR2 FYEKMQ (reference sequence). CDR3 length: 14 amino acids. This CDR3 is CASSSRGGGEKLFF. DNA of the CDR3: TGTGCCAGCAGCTCCCGGGGGGGAGGTGAAAAACTGTTTTTT.

This clone was counted a single time. The chain joins TRBV30 to TRBJ1-1; D is ambiguous. V lost 2 bases, J lost 3 bases, and 10 bases lay in between. This CDR3 is built from 13 residues. Germline loops: CDR1 GTSNPN, CDR2 SVGIG (reference sequence). The CDR3 DNA follows: TGTGCCTGGAGTTCTGTGGGGTACACTGAAGCTTTCTTT. Translated: CAWSSVGYTEAFF.